This T cell receptor (beta chain) stems from a study of blood T cell repertoires in COVID-19. On the study more broadly: COVID-19 samples from acute and convalescent phases originated in the United States, Italy and Spain. The analysed material was cDNA or gDNA that came from T cells, B-cell-depleted T cells, or PBMCs.

Trimming removed 9 bases from V and 4 bases from J; junction bases left unmatched: 9. The CDR3 contains 13 residues. Germline V gene sequence: CDR1 MGHDK, CDR2 SYGVNS. As handled by the study authors: Estimation of nucleated cell counts relied on the amplification of reference gene primers. Assay used: immunoSEQ multiplex PCR; TCRdb lists only in-frame clones, some missing. V and J calls and clone size come straight from that table; D and trimming were deduced from the DNA. The data contain tens of thousands of clones, roughly 80% of them singletons. Assignment of participants to cohorts was predicated upon participant-reported clinical history.

The sequenced sample was PBMCs or T cells enriched from blood (not recorded which). The chain has TRBV25-1 and TRBJ2-7; 7 positions agree with TRBD2. The receptor was isolated from a woman aged 40 to 50 with acute COVID-19. The CDR3 spells CASKGGREYEQYF. Written as DNA, the CDR3 is TGTGCCAGTAAGGGAGGGAGGGAGTACGAGCAGTACTTC.